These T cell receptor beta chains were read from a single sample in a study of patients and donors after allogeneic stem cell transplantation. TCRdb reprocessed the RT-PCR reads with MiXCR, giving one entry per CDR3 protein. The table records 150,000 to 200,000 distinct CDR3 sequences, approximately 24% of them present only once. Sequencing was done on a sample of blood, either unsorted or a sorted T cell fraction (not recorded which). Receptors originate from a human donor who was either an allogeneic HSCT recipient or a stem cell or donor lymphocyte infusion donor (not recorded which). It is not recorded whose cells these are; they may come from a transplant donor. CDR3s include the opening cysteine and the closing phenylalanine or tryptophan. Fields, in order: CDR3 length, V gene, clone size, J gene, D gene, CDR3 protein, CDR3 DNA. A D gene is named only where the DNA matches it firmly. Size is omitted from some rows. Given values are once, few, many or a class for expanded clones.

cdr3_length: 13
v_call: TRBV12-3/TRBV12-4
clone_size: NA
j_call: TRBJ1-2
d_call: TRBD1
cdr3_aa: CASIPGTGSGYTF
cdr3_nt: TGTGCCAGCATACCCGGGACAGGGTCTGGCTACACCTTC

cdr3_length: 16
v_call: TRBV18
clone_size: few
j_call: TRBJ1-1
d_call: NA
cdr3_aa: CASSPHFGFVNTEAFF
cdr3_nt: TGTGCCAGCTCACCTCACTTCGGGTTCGTGAACACTGAAGCTTTCTTT

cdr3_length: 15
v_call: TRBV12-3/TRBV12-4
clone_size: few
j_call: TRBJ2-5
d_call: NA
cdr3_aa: CASTLSDPFQETQYF
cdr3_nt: TGTGCCAGCACCCTTTCTGACCCGTTCCAAGAGACCCAGTACTTC

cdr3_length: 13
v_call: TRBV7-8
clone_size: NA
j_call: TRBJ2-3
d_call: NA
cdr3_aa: CASSPPDTDTQYF
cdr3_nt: TGTGCCAGCAGCCCCCCGGACACAGATACGCAGTATTTT

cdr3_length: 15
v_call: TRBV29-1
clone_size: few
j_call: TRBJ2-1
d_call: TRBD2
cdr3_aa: CSVERQRGGWGEQFF
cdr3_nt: TGCAGCGTTGAAAGGCAGCGGGGGGGATGGGGCGAGCAGTTCTTC

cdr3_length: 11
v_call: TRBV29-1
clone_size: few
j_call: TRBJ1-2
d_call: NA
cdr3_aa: CSDYRGAGYTF
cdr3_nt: TGCAGCGATTACAGAGGTGCTGGCTACACCTTC

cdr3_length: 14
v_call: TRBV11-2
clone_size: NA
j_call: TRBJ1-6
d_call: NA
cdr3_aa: CASSLGPIDSPLHF
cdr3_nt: TGTGCCAGCAGCTTAGGGCCGATTGATTCACCCCTCCACTTT

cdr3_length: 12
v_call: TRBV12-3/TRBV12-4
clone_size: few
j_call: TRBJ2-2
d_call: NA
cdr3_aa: CASSLEIGELFF
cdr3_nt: TGTGCCAGCAGTTTGGAAATCGGGGAGCTGTTTTTT

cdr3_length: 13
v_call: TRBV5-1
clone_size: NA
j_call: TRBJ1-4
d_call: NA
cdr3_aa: CASRLGGSEKLFF
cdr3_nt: TGCGCCAGCAGATTAGGTGGAAGTGAAAAACTGTTTTTT

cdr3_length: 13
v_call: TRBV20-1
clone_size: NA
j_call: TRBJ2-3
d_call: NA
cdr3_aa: CSARRGNTDTQYF
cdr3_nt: TGCAGCGCCCGACGGGGAAACACAGATACGCAGTATTTT

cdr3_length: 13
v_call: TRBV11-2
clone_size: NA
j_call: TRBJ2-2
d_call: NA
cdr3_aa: CASSLAYAGELFF
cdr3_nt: TGTGCCAGCAGCTTAGCATATGCCGGGGAGCTGTTTTTT

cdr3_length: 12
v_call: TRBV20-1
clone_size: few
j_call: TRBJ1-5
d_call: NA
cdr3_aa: CSARDRKEPQHF
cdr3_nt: TGCAGTGCTAGGGACCGGAAGGAGCCCCAGCATTTT

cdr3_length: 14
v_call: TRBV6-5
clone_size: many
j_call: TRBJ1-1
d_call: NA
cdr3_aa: CASSSHRGATEAFF
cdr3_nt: TGTGCCAGCAGTAGTCATCGGGGAGCCACTGAAGCTTTCTTT

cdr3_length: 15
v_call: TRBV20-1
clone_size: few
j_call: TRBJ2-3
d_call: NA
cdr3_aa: CSALEASRSTDTQYF
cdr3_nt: TGCAGTGCCCTCGAGGCTAGCCGAAGCACAGATACGCAGTATTTT

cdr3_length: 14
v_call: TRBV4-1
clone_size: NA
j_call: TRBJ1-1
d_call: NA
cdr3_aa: CASSQEGSGTEAFF
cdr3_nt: TGCGCCAGCAGCCAAGAGGGAAGCGGGACTGAAGCTTTCTTT

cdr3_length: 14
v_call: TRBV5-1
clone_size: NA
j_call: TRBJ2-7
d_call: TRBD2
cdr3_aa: CASSAPAGNYEQYF
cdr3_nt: TGCGCCAGCAGTGCGCCAGCGGGGAACTACGAGCAGTACTTC

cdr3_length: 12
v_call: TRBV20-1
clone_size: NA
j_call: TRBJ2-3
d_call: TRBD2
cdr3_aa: CAVLSSGDTQYF
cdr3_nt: TGCGCAGTTCTTTCTAGCGGAGATACGCAGTATTTT

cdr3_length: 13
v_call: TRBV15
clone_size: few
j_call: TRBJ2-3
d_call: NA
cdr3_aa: CATSRDPGDTQYF
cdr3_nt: TGTGCCACCAGCAGAGATCCGGGGGATACGCAGTATTTT

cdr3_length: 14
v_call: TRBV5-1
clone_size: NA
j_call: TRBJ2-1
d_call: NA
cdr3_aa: CASSRSAATNEQFF
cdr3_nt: TGCGCCAGCAGCCGTTCGGCGGCGACCAATGAGCAGTTCTTC

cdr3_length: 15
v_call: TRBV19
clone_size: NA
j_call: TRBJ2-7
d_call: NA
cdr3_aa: CASSIGLYFAGEQYF
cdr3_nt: TGTGCCAGTAGTATCGGGCTATATTTTGCCGGAGAGCAGTACTTC

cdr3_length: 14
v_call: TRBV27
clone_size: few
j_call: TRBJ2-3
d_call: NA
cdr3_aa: CASGSPDGTDTQYF
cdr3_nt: TGTGCTTCGGGGTCCCCGGATGGCACAGATACGCAGTATTTT

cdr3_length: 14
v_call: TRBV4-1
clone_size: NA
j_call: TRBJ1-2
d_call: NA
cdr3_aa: CASSQDQRGSGYTF
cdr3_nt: TGCGCCAGCAGCCAAGATCAGAGAGGGTCCGGCTACACCTTC

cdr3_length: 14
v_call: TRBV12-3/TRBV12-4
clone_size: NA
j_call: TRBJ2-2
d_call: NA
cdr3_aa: CASRPPVYTGELFF
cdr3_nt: TGTGCCAGCAGACCACCGGTTTACACCGGGGAGCTGTTTTTT

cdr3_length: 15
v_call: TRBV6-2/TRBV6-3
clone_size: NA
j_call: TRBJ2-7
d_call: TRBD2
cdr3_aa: CASATGLAGLYEQYF
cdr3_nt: TGTGCCAGTGCAACCGGACTAGCGGGACTGTACGAGCAGTACTTC

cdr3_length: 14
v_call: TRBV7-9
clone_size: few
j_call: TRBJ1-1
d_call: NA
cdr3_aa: CASSLAYNYTEAFF
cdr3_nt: TGTGCCAGCAGCTTAGCATACAACTACACTGAAGCTTTCTTT

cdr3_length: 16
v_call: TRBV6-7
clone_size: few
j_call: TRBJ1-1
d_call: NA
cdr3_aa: CASSSPGDDADTEAFF
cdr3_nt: TGTGCCAGCAGTTCTCCGGGGGATGACGCTGACACTGAAGCTTTCTTT

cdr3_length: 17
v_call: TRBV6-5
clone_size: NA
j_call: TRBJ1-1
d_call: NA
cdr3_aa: CASSYSSILRLNTEAFF
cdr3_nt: TGTGCCAGCAGTTACAGCTCGATCCTCCGCCTGAACACTGAAGCTTTCTTT

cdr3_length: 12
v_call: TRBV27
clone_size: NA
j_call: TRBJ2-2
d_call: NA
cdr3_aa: CASSLWGGELFF
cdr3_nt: TGTGCCAGCAGTTTATGGGGCGGGGAGCTGTTTTTT

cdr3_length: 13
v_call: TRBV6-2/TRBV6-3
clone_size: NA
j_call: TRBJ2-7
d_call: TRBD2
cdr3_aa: CASSYAGGYEQYF
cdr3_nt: TGTGCCAGCAGTTACGCGGGAGGGTACGAGCAGTACTTC

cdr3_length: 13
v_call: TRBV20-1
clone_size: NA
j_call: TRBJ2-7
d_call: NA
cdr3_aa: CSATQGPSYEQYF
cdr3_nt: TGCAGTGCTACTCAGGGGCCCTCCTACGAGCAGTACTTC

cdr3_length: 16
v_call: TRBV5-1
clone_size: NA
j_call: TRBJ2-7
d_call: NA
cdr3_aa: CASSRGDGQHFYEQYF
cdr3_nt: TGCGCCAGCAGCCGTGGGGATGGACAGCACTTCTACGAGCAGTACTTC

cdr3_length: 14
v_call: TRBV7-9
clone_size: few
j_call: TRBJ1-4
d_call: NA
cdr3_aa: CASSYRGLNEKLFF
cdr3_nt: TGTGCCAGCAGCTACCGGGGCCTAAATGAAAAACTGTTTTTT